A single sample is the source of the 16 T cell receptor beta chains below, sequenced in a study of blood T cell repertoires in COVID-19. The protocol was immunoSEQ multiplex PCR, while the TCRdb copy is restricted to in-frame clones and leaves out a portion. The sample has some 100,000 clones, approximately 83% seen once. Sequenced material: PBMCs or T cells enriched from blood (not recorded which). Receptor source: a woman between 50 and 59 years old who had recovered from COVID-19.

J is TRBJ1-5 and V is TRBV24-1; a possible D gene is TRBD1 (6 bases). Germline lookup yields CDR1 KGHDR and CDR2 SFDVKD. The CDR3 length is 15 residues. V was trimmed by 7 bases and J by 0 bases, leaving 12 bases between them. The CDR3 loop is CATSSGQYSNQPQHF. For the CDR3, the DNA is TGTGCCACCAGCTCAGGACAGTATAGCAATCAGCCCCAGCATTTT.

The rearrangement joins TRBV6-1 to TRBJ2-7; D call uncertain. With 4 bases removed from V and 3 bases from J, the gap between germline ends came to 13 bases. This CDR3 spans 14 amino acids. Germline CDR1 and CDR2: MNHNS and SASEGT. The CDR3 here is CASSAVFKNYEQYF. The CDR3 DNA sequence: TGTGCCAGCAGTGCGGTTTTTAAGAACTACGAGCAGTACTTC.

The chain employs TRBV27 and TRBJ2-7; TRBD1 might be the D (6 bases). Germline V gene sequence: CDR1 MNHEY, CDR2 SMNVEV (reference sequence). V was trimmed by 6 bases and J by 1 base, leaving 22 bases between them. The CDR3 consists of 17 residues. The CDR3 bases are TGTGCCAGCAGGAGAGAGGATCAGGGGTCAAGGTCCTACGAGCAGTACTTC. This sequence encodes CASRREDQGSRSYEQYF.

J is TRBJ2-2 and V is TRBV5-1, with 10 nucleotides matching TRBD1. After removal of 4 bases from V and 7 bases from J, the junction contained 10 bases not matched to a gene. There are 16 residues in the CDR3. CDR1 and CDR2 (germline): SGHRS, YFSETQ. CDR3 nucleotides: TGCGCCAGCAGCCACCGACAGGGGGCGTACGACGGGGAGCTGTTTTTT. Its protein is CASSHRQGAYDGELFF.

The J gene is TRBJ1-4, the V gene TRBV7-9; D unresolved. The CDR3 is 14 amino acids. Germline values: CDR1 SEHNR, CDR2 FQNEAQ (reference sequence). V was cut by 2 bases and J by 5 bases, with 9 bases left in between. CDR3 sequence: CASSLSDGNEKLFF. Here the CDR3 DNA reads TGTGCCAGCAGCTTATCAGACGGGAATGAAAAACTGTTTTTT. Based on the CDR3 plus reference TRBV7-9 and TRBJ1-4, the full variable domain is DTGVSQNPRHKITKRGQNVTFRCDPISEHNRLYWYRQTLGQGPEFLTYFQNEAQLEKSRLLSDRFSAERPKGSFSTLEIQRTEQGDSAMYLCASSLSDGNEKLFFGSGTQLSVL.

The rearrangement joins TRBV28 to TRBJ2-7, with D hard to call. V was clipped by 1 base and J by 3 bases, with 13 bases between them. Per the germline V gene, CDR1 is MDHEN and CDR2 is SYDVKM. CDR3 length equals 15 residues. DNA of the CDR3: TGTGCCAGCAGTTTATCCCCCGCGGCCCTCTACGAGCAGTACTTC. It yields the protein CASSLSPAALYEQYF.

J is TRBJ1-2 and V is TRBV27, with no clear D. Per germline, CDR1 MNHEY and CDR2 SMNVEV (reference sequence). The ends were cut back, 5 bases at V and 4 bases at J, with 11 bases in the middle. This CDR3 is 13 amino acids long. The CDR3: CASSPSIGYGYTF. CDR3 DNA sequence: TGTGCCAGCAGTCCCTCTATTGGCTATGGCTACACCTTC.

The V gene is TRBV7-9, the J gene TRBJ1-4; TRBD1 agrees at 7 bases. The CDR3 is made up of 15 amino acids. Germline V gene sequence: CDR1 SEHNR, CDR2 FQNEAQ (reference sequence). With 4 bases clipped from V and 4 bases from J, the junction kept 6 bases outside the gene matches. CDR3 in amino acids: CASSSTGTVNEKLFF. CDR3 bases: TGTGCCAGCAGCTCGACAGGGACGGTTAATGAAAAACTGTTTTTT.

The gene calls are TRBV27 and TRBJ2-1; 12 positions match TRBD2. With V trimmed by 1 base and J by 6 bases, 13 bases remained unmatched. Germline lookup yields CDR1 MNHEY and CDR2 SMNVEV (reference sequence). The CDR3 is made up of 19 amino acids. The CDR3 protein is CASSLLGGGGLAGTNEQFF. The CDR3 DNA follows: TGTGCCAGCAGTTTATTGGGGGGTGGGGGACTAGCGGGTACCAATGAGCAGTTCTTC.

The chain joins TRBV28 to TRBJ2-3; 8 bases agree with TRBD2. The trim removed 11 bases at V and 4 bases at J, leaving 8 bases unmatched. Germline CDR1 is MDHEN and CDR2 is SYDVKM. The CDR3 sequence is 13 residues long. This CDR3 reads CAHREGGSDTQYF. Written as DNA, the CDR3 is TGTGCCCACCGGGAGGGGGGTTCAGATACGCAGTATTTT.

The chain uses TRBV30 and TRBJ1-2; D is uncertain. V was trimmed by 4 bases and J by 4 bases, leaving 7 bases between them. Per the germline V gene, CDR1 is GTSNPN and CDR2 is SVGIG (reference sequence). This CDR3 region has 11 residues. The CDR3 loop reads CAWNEVYGYTF. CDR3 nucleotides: TGTGCCTGGAATGAGGTCTATGGCTACACCTTC.

The CDR3 DNA reads as TGTGCCAGCAGTTACCAGACAGGTTCGAACACCGGGGAGCTGTTTTTT. Amino acid sequence: CASSYQTGSNTGELFF. The rearrangement uses TRBV6-5 and TRBJ2-2; D is possibly TRBD1 (6 bases). The CDR3 is 16 residues long. V lost 2 bases and J 0 bases, leaving 10 bases between the germline ends. Germline values: CDR1 MNHEY, CDR2 SVGAGI.

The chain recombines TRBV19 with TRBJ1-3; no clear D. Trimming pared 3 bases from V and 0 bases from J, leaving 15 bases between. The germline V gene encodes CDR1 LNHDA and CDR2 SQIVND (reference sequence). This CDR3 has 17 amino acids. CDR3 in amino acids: CASSMGWQRSSGNTIYF. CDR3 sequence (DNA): TGTGCCAGTAGTATGGGTTGGCAGCGGAGCTCTGGAAACACCATATATTTT.

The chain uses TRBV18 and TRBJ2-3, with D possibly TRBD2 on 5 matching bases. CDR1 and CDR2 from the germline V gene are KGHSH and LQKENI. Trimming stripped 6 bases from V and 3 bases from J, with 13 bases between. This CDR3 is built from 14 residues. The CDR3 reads CASSRSGVTDTQYF. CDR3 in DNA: TGTGCCAGCTCTCGCTCCGGGGTAACAGATACGCAGTATTTT.

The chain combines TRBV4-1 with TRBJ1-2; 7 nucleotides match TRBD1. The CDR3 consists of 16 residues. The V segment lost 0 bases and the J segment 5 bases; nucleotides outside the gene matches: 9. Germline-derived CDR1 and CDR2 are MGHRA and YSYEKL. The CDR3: CASSQEGGGSLYGYTF. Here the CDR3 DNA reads TGCGCCAGCAGCCAAGAAGGAGGGGGCTCCCTTTATGGCTACACCTTC.

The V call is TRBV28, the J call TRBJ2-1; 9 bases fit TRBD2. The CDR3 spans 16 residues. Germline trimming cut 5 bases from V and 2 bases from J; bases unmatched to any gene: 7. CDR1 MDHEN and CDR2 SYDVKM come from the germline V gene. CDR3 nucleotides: TGTGCCAGCAGTCCCCCTGGCGGGAGGGCCTACAATGAGCAGTTCTTC. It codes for CASSPPGGRAYNEQFF.